Following are 30 T cell receptor beta chains from one sample sequenced in a study of T cell responses to AZD1222 COVID-19 vaccine. Profiled with immunoSEQ multiplex PCR; TCRdb holds only in-frame clones, not every one. The repertoire holds around 110,000 clones, with around 92% as singletons. Material: peripheral blood, obtained on day 0 of AZD1222 vaccination. These receptors all stem from an adult in good health.

The CDR3 is CASSLRQAYGYTF. As DNA, the CDR3 is TGTGCCAGCAGTTTAAGGCAGGCCTATGGCTACACCTTC. The chain has TRBV28 and TRBJ1-2; D gene uncertain. Trimming took 2 bases from V and 4 from J, leaving 8 bases between them. Germline lookup yields CDR1 MDHEN and CDR2 SYDVKM. The CDR3 runs to 13 residues.

The chain employs TRBV21-1 and TRBJ1-5. TRBV21-1 is a known pseudogene. CDR3 length: 13 amino acids. CDR3 sequence (DNA): TGTGCCAGCAGCCGCGGGGTATTTCAGCCCCAGCATTTT. Amino acids: CASSRGVFQPQHF.

This sequence joins TRBV28 and TRBJ2-7; possible D gene TRBD2, 6 bases. The CDR3 contains 17 residues. Trimming cost V 7 bases and J 1 base, with 23 bases left between them. The V gene's germline CDR1 is MDHEN and CDR2 SYDVKM. The CDR3 region is CASTEPPKDYSSYEQYF. CDR3 DNA: TGTGCCAGCACCGAGCCCCCTAAGGACTACTCTTCCTACGAGCAGTACTTC.

The J gene is TRBJ1-3, the V gene TRBV28; D ambiguous. The length of the CDR3 is 16 residues. V was pared by 5 bases and J by 0 bases, with 14 bases between. Germline V lookup: CDR1 MDHEN, CDR2 SYDVKM. The CDR3 DNA reads TGTGCCAGCAGTAAGTTTCGTCCGAGCTCTGGAAACACCATATATTTT. Translation: CASSKFRPSSGNTIYF.

V usage is TRBV4-1 and J usage is TRBJ2-7; 7 nucleotides align to TRBD2. The CDR3 covers 16 residues. V lost 3 bases and J lost 6; bases outside the gene matches: 14. CDR1 MGHRA and CDR2 YSYEKL come from the germline V gene. The DNA of the CDR3 is TGCGCCAGCAGCCAGGGGTTCGCGGGAGCCTTATTCGAGCAGTACTTC. Encoded protein: CASSQGFAGALFEQYF.

CDR3 bases: TGTGCCACTCAAACCACCGGAAACACCGGGGAGCTGTTTTTT. It codes for CATQTTGNTGELFF. V usage is TRBV15 and J usage is TRBJ2-2; D is undetermined. This CDR3 region has 14 residues. The V gene lost 9 bases and the J gene lost 2 bases, with 13 bases spanning the gap. The germline V gene has CDR1 LNHNV and CDR2 YYDKDF (reference sequence).

This chain joins TRBV6-1 and TRBJ2-7; D gene ambiguous. Looked up from germline, CDR1 is MNHNS and CDR2 is SASEGT. V lost 5 bases and J lost 3, with 5 bases in between. This CDR3 is built from 11 residues. Here the CDR3 DNA reads TGTGCCAGCAGTTCCATCTACGAGCAGTACTTC. Protein product: CASSSIYEQYF.

The rearrangement links TRBV18 to TRBJ2-7, with 12 positions matching TRBD2. The CDR3 has 16 residues. J was trimmed by 4 bases and V by 6 bases; bases with no gene match: 10. Germline CDR1 KGHSH, CDR2 LQKENI. CDR3 coding DNA: TGTGCCAGCTCGCATAGACTAGCGGGAGCCGAGTACGAGCAGTACTTC. Its protein product is CASSHRLAGAEYEQYF.

This clone has more than one count but fewer than ten. Here the CDR3 DNA reads TGTGCCAGCAGCCAAATACAGGGGGCCATCACTAACTATGGCTACACCTTC. Translating gives CASSQIQGAITNYGYTF. J is TRBJ1-2 and V is TRBV14, with TRBD1 matching 9 bases. Germline lookup yields CDR1 SGHDN and CDR2 FVKESK. The CDR3 has 17 residues. The V and J ends lost 2 bases and 0 bases, in that order; junction bases with no gene match: 7.

The rearrangement joins TRBV11-3 to TRBJ1-4; 7 nucleotides align to TRBD1. Germline assignment: CDR1 SGHNT and CDR2 YENEEA. The CDR3 sequence is 14 residues long. V was clipped by 3 bases and J by 2 bases; unmatched bases: 0. CDR3 DNA sequence: TGTGCCAGCAGCTTGACAGGGACTAATGAAAAACTGTTTTTT. Residues: CASSLTGTNEKLFF.

Written as DNA, the CDR3 is TGTGCCAGCAGCTTACTCGGACAGGGCGGTACTGAAGCTTTCTTT. Translation gives CASSLLGQGGTEAFF. This chain links TRBV7-9 with TRBJ1-1, with 8 bases that match TRBD1. The CDR3 length is 15 residues. The trim removed 2 bases at V and 5 bases at J, leaving 7 bases unmatched. Germline V gives CDR1 SEHNR, CDR2 FQNEAQ (reference sequence). The variable domain in full, with the rest retrieved from reference TRBV7-9 and TRBJ1-1, is DTGVSQNPRHKITKRGQNVTFRCDPISEHNRLYWYRQTLGQGPEFLTYFQNEAQLEKSRLLSDRFSAERPKGSFSTLEIQRTEQGDSAMYLCASSLLGQGGTEAFFGQGTRLTVV.

The chain combines TRBV28 with TRBJ1-1, with a weak D call TRBD1 (6 bases). The ends were cut back, 6 bases at V and 7 bases at J, with 12 bases in the middle. The CDR3 runs to 12 residues. From germline, CDR1 is MDHEN and CDR2 SYDVKM. The CDR3 loop reads CASSQGRDEAFF. CDR3 DNA: TGTGCCAGCAGCCAGGGGCGGGATGAAGCTTTCTTT.

The chain links TRBV6-1 to TRBJ1-1, with no clear D. The CDR3 loop spans 15 amino acids. The V and J ends lost 3 bases and 4 bases respectively, with 15 bases between them. The germline V gene encodes CDR1 MNHNS and CDR2 SASEGT. CDR3 residues: CASSDAEGDGTEAFF. DNA of the CDR3: TGTGCCAGCAGTGACGCCGAGGGTGATGGCACTGAAGCTTTCTTT.

V usage is TRBV6-4 and J usage is TRBJ2-3, with D possibly being TRBD1 or TRBD2 (6 bases each). Germline V gene sequence: CDR1 MRHNA, CDR2 SNTAGT. The CDR3 loop spans 16 amino acids. V lost 0 bases and J 0 bases, leaving 10 bases between the germline ends. The CDR3: CASSDSWGASTDTQYF. The CDR3 coding sequence is TGTGCCAGCAGTGACTCCTGGGGGGCGAGCACAGATACGCAGTATTTT.

The V call is TRBV27, the J call TRBJ1-2; D gene unclear. V was pared by 5 bases and J by 3 bases, with 13 bases between. The CDR3 has 14 amino acids. In germline, CDR1 is MNHEY, CDR2 SMNVEV (reference sequence). CDR3 amino acids: CASSPGLIDYGYTF. CDR3 bases: TGTGCCAGCAGTCCCGGCTTGATCGACTATGGCTACACCTTC.

The chain carries TRBV5-1 and TRBJ2-5; the D gene could be TRBD1 or TRBD2 (5 bases each). From germline, CDR1 is SGHRS and CDR2 YFSETQ. Between the trimmed V and J ends, which lost 3 bases and 2 bases, there was a span of 14 bases. The CDR3 runs to 15 residues. CDR3 DNA sequence: TGCGCCAGCAGCTGGGGACGGGTGGGGCAAGAGACCCAGTACTTC. It is translated as CASSWGRVGQETQYF.

J is TRBJ2-3 and V is TRBV28, with 11 bases aligning to TRBD2. The CDR3 is made up of 18 amino acids. The V and J ends lost 6 bases and 5 bases, in that order; junction bases with no gene match: 16. Per the germline V gene, CDR1 is MDHEN and CDR2 is SYDVKM. The CDR3 reads CASSAGSSGRAHRDTQYF. CDR3 coding DNA: TGTGCCAGCAGCGCCGGGAGTAGCGGGAGGGCCCATAGAGATACGCAGTATTTT.

The chain has TRBV7-8 and TRBJ1-5, with D hard to call. The germline V and J ends were trimmed by 2 bases and 4 bases, with 12 bases remaining between them. Germline CDR1 SGHVS, CDR2 FQNEAQ. The CDR3 runs 15 residues. This chain's CDR3 is CASSLRRNGNQPQHF. CDR3 in DNA: TGTGCCAGCAGCTTAAGGCGTAACGGGAATCAGCCCCAGCATTTT.

This sequence joins TRBV19 and TRBJ1-1; D not certain. This CDR3 is built from 14 residues. CDR1 is LNHDA and CDR2 is SQIVND in the germline V gene (reference sequence). V lost 6 bases and J 4 bases, leaving 15 bases between the germline ends. The CDR3 loop reads CASRPQRSGTEAFF. Here the CDR3 DNA reads TGTGCCAGTAGGCCCCAGAGGTCAGGCACTGAAGCTTTCTTT.

As for this clone: Other DNA sequences of this sample code for an identical CDR3. The chain joins TRBV6-5 to TRBJ1-2, with D perhaps matching TRBD1 (5 bases). The germline V gene encodes CDR1 MNHEY and CDR2 SVGAGI. CDR3 length equals 12 residues. The germline V and J ends were trimmed by 5 bases and 3 bases, with 7 bases remaining between them. CDR3 loop: CASSQGHYGYTF. For the CDR3, the DNA is TGTGCCAGCAGTCAGGGCCACTATGGCTACACCTTC.

The chain's CDR3 is CATSREGAPSNQPQHF. As DNA, the CDR3 is TGTGCCACCAGCAGAGAAGGTGCTCCTAGCAATCAGCCCCAGCATTTT. The chain carries TRBV15 and TRBJ1-5, with unresolved D. V was pared by 0 bases and J by 0 bases, with 9 bases between. Germline values: CDR1 LNHNV, CDR2 YYDKDF (reference sequence). The CDR3 is 16 residues long.

The J gene is TRBJ1-2, the V gene TRBV7-9; D gene ambiguous. Trimming pared 2 bases from V and 8 bases from J, leaving 12 bases between. The CDR3 consists of 13 residues. Germline V CDR1 and CDR2: SEHNR, FQNEAQ (reference sequence). The CDR3 is CASSLLGIGGYTF. In DNA, the CDR3 is TGTGCCAGCAGCTTATTGGGAATCGGCGGCTACACCTTC.

The sample holds one count of this clone. The rearrangement links TRBV30 to TRBJ2-3; no definite D call. Trimming removed 2 bases from V and 6 bases from J, with 12 bases in between. The germline gives CDR1 GTSNPN, CDR2 SVGIG (reference sequence). The CDR3 spans 13 residues. The CDR3 DNA sequence: TGTGCCTGGAGTCCACACGTGACGGATACGCAGTATTTT. This translates into CAWSPHVTDTQYF.

This chain uses TRBV11-2 with TRBJ2-1; the match to TRBD2 covers 7 bases. CDR1 and CDR2 from the germline V gene are SGHAT and FQNNGV. The CDR3 contains 16 residues. The ends lost 1 base at V and 0 bases at J; junction bases unmatched: 3. CDR3 sequence: CASSLAGGFSYNEQFF. For the CDR3, the DNA is TGTGCCAGCAGCTTAGCGGGAGGCTTCTCCTACAATGAGCAGTTCTTC.

The chain combines TRBV28 with TRBJ1-5; tentatively, D is TRBD1 (6 bases). There are 15 residues in the CDR3. V lost 3 bases and J lost 1, with 10 bases in between. Germline loops: CDR1 MDHEN, CDR2 SYDVKM. The CDR3 loop reads CASSFGGASNQPQHF. Here the CDR3 DNA reads TGTGCCAGCAGTTTTGGGGGGGCAAGCAATCAGCCCCAGCATTTT.

The chain couples TRBV6-4 to TRBJ2-5; D is unresolved. There are 12 residues in the CDR3. Deletions cut 2 bases from V and 9 bases from J, with 10 bases between. Germline V lookup: CDR1 MRHNA, CDR2 SNTAGT. The CDR3 sequence is CASSDVVLAQYF. The CDR3 coding sequence is TGTGCCAGCAGTGACGTCGTACTGGCCCAGTACTTC.

CDR3 nucleotides: TGTGCCAGCAGCTTGGGACTAGCGGGATCCTACGAGCAGTACTTC. The encoded protein is CASSLGLAGSYEQYF. The rearrangement uses TRBV7-3 and TRBJ2-7; 13 bases are shared with TRBD2. The ends lost 3 bases at V and 1 base at J; junction bases unmatched: 0. Germline loops: CDR1 SGHTA, CDR2 FQGTGA. This CDR3 is built from 15 residues.

The chain employs TRBV30 and TRBJ1-2, with TRBD1 matching over 7 bases. This CDR3 has 13 residues. Per the germline V gene, CDR1 is GTSNPN and CDR2 is SVGIG (reference sequence). After removal of 2 bases from V and 7 bases from J, the junction contained 7 bases not matched to a gene. The CDR3 DNA reads TGTGCCTGGAGTAATACAGGGGCTGGTGGCTACACCTTC. Protein sequence: CAWSNTGAGGYTF.

The genes are TRBV2 and TRBJ1-2, with D possibly being TRBD1 (6 bases). The CDR3 has 17 residues. Germline loops: CDR1 SNHLY, CDR2 FYNNEI. The ends were cut back, 6 bases at V and 0 bases at J, with 20 bases in the middle. CDR3 amino acids: CASSPATGIWPNYGYTF. CDR3 coding DNA: TGTGCCAGCAGCCCTGCCACAGGGATATGGCCTAACTATGGCTACACCTTC. Together with reference TRBV2 and TRBJ1-2, the CDR3 gives the full variable domain: EPEVTQTPSHQVTQMGQEVILRCVPISNHLYFYWYRQILGQKVEFLVSFYNNEISEKSEIFDDQFSVERPDGSNFTLKIRSTKLEDSAMYFCASSPATGIWPNYGYTFGSGTRLTVV.

The chain links TRBV7-9 to TRBJ2-3, with a possible D match to TRBD2 (5 bases). This CDR3 region has 14 residues. The V end lost 0 bases, the J end lost 6 bases, and 10 bases lay between the germline ends. The germline gives CDR1 SEHNR, CDR2 FQNEAQ (reference sequence). The CDR3: CASSLAGVGDTQYF. The DNA for the CDR3 is TGTGCCAGCAGCTTAGCGGGAGTGGGGGATACGCAGTATTTT. Full variable domain (outside the CDR3, taken from reference TRBV7-9 and TRBJ2-3): DTGVSQNPRHKITKRGQNVTFRCDPISEHNRLYWYRQTLGQGPEFLTYFQNEAQLEKSRLLSDRFSAERPKGSFSTLEIQRTEQGDSAMYLCASSLAGVGDTQYFGPGTRLTVL.